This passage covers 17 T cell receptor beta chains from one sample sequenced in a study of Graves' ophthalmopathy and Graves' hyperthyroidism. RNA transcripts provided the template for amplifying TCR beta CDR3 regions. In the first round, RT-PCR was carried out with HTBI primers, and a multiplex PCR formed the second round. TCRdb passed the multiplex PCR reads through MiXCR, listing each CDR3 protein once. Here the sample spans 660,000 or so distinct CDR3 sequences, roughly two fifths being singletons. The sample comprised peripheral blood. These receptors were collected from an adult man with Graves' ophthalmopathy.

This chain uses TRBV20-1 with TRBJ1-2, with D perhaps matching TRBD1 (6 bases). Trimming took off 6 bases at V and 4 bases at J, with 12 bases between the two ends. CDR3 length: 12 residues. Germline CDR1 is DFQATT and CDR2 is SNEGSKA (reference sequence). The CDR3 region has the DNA TGCAGTGCCAGAAGGGACACCTATGGCTACACCTTC. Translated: CSARRDTYGYTF.

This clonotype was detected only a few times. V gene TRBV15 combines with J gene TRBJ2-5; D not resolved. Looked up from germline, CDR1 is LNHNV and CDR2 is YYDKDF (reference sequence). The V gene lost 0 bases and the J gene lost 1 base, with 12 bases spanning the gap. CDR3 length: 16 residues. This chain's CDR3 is CATSRDDRAGQETQYF. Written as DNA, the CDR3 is TGTGCCACCAGCAGAGATGATAGGGCTGGCCAAGAGACCCAGTACTTC.

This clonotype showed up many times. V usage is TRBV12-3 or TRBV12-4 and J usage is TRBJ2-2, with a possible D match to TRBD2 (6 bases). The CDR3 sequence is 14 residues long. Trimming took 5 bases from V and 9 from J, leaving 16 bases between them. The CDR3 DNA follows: TGTGCCAGCAGTCAACCTAGCGAGGCCCGGGAGCTGTTTTTT. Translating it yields CASSQPSEARELFF.

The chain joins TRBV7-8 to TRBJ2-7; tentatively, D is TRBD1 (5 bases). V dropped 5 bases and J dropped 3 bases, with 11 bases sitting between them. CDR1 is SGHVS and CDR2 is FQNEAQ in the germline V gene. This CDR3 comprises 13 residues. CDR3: CASSGGHYYEQYF. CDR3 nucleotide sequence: TGTGCCAGCAGCGGCGGACACTACTACGAGCAGTACTTC.

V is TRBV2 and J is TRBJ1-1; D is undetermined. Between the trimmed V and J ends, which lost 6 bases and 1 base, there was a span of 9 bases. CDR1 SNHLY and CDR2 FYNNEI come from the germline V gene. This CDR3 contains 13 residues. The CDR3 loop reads CASRREWNTEAFF. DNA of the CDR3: TGTGCCAGCAGGAGGGAGTGGAACACTGAAGCTTTCTTT.

The CDR3 protein is CATSRTTGELFF. As DNA, the CDR3 is TGTGCCACCAGCAGAACCACAGGGGAGCTGTTTTTT. The V gene is TRBV15, the J gene TRBJ2-2, with D unresolved. The CDR3 contains 12 residues. V lost 2 bases and J 8 bases, leaving 6 bases between the germline ends. Germline CDR1 is LNHNV and CDR2 is YYDKDF (reference sequence).

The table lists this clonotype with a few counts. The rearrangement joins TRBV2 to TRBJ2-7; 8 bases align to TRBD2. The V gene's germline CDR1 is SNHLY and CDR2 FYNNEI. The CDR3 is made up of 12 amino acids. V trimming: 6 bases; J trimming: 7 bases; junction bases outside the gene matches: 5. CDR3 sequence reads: CASRARGGEQYF. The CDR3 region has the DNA TGTGCCAGCAGAGCTCGGGGGGGGGAGCAGTACTTC.

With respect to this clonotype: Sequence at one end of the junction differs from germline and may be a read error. The CDR3 nucleotides are TGTGCCAGTAGTAGGACAGGGGGCGCGGGCAATCAGCACCAGCATTTT. It is translated as CASSRTGGAGNQHQHF. The V gene is TRBV19, the J gene TRBJ1-5, with TRBD1 matching 11 bases. CDR1 is LNHDA, CDR2 SQIVND, per germline (reference sequence). The CDR3 is 16 amino acids.

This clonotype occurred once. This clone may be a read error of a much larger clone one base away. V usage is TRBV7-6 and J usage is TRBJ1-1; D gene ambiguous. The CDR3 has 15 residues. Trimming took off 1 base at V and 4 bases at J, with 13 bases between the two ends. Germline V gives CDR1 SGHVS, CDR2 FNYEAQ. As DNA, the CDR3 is TGTGCCAGCAGCTTAGGAGGCGCGGGTAGCACTGAAGCTTTCTTT. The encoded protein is CASSLGGAGSTEAFF. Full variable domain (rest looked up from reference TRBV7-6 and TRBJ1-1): GAGVSQSPRYKVTKRGQDVALRCDPISGHVSLYWYRQALGQGPEFLTYFNYEAQQDKSGLPNDRFSAERPEGSISTLTIQRTEQRDSAMYRCASSLGGAGSTEAFFGQGTRLTVV.

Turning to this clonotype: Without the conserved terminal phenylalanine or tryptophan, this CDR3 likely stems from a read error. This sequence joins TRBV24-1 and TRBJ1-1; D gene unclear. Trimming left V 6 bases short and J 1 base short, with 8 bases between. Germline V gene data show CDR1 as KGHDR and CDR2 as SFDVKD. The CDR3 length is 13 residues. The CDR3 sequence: CATSKGANTEAFI. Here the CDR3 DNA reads TGTGCCACCAGTAAGGGAGCGAACACTGAAGCTTTCATT.

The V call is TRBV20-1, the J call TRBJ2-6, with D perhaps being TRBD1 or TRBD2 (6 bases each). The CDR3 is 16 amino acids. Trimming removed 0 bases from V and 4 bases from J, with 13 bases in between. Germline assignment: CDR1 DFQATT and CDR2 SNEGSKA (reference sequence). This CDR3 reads CSAREEGDTGANVLTF. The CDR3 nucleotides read TGCAGTGCTAGAGAGGAGGGGGACACCGGGGCCAACGTCCTGACTTTC.

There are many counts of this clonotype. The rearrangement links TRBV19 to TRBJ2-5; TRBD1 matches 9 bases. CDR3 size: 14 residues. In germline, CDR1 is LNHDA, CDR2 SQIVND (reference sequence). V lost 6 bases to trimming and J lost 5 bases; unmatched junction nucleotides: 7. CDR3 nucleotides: TGTGCCAGTAGCCCGGACAGGGGTCGGGAGACCCAGTACTTC. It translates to CASSPDRGRETQYF.

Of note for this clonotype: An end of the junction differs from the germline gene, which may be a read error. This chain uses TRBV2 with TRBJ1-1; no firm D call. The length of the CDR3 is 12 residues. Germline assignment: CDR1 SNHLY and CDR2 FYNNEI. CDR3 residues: CTSRDLGTEAFF. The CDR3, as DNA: TGTACCAGCAGAGATTTAGGGACTGAAGCTTTCTTT.

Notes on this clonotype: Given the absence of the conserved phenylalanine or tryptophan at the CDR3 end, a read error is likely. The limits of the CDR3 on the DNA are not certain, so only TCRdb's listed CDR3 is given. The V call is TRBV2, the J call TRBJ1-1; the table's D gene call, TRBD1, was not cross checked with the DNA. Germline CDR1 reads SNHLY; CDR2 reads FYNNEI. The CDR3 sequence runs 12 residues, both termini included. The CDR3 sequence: CASSERTGGRVY.

CDR3: CAIRGQGANEKLFF. The CDR3 nucleotides are TGTGCCATCAGGGGACAGGGAGCTAATGAAAAACTGTTTTTT. This chain joins TRBV10-3 and TRBJ1-4; TRBD1 matches 9 bases. The CDR3 is made up of 14 amino acids. Trimming at V came to 6 bases and at J to 3 bases, leaving 2 bases not matched to a gene. Per germline, CDR1 ENHRY and CDR2 SYGVKD.

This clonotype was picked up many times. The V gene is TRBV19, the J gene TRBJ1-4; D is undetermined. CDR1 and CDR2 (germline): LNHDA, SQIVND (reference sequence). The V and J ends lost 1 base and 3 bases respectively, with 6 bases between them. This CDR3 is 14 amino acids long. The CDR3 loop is CASSIAGANEKLFF. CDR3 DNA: TGTGCCAGTAGTATAGCCGGTGCTAATGAAAAACTGTTTTTT. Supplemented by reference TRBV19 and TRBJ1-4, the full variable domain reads DGGITQSPKYLFRKEGQNVTLSCEQNLNHDAMYWYRQDPGQGLRLIYYSQIVNDFQKGDIAEGYSVSREKKESFPLTVTSAQKNPTAFYLCASSIAGANEKLFFGSGTQLSVL.

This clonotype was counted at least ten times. The CDR3 loop is CASSEAQYSPLHF. The CDR3 bases are TGTGCCAGCAGTGAAGCACAGTATTCACCCCTCCACTTT. The gene calls are TRBV2 and TRBJ1-6; D unclear. The CDR3 is 13 residues long. The V and J ends lost 0 bases and 8 bases respectively, with 5 bases between them. CDR1 SNHLY and CDR2 FYNNEI come from the germline V gene. Supplemented by reference TRBV2 and TRBJ1-6, the full variable domain reads EPEVTQTPSHQVTQMGQEVILRCVPISNHLYFYWYRQILGQKVEFLVSFYNNEISEKSEIFDDQFSVERPDGSNFTLKIRSTKLEDSAMYFCASSEAQYSPLHFGNGTRLTVT.